The text below deals with one T cell receptor (beta chain). This clone was found once. Its cognate antigen has yet to be identified. Per-base quality was not reported, and no clone a single base away is much larger than it. This record comes from a study of cytomegalovirus exposure and HLA in healthy donors (dated by TCRdb to about 2017). With regard to the full study: In an earlier analysis of around 540 of the donors, 276 Gb of sequence data and 117 million unique TCR beta sequences from approximately 180 million T cells were reported. Among some 400 genotyped donors of the cohort, an average of approximately 200,000 unique TCR beta nucleotide sequences was sequenced per donor, of which roughly 18% were non-productive. The study used immunosequencing to profile the T cell repertoires of several hundred subjects and linked those repertoires to cytomegalovirus serostatus. In addition to the first cohort of approximately 650 subjects, a separate validation cohort of approximately 120 different subjects was used. The study combined high-throughput TCR immunosequencing, statistical association of individual TCRs with disease status, and machine learning to predict cytomegalovirus infection status. About 280 gigabases of sequencing data and around 85 million unique TCR sequences made up an early release that covered some 640 HLA-typed donors. The genetic ancestry cluster associated with self-reported Caucasian donors included 81% of the approximately 400 genotyped donors. HLA typing covered class I and class II loci at four-digit resolution. A later genetic analysis used genome-wide SNP genotypes for about 65% of the roughly 700 donors, treating that subset as a discovery cohort. An earlier analysis of 587 of the donors applied high-throughput TCR beta sequencing to assess whether each TCR beta V gene segment acted as functional or pseudogenic. All discovery cohort repertoires had been generated on a single sequencing platform. A later analysis re-analyzed previously published TCR beta repertoires from 666 donors and added high-resolution HLA genotyping to study TCR occurrence patterns. The number of typed donors differed by locus: about 629-630 for A, B, C, DRB1 and DQB1; approximately 520 for DQA1; 600 to 610 for DPA1; and around 450 for DPB1. In the later analysis, no new phenotypic data were used to find candidate immune exposures; instead, reliance was placed on TCR beta sequences and their occurrence across donors. Donor age, sex, ethnicity and CMV serostatus were compiled alongside the repertoire data. Four or five DR-DQ haplotypes were handled as single units for association and clustering because linkage in the cohort was strong. The study was designed to test whether signatures of past pathogen exposure could be identified by cataloging public T cell receptors. Beyond this particular receptor, the publication reports: In a later genetic analysis, a missense DCLRE1C variant was associated with V-gene and J-gene trimming of TCR beta chains, and the association was replicated in an independent cohort. The authors suggested that the approach could potentially be extended to other disease states and immunological phenotypes. Some IMGT-functional V segments, including TRBV6-2 and TRBV6-3, could not be distinguished by the 87-base-pair reads and were therefore excluded. In a later analysis, some 18,000 TCR beta sequences were associated with specific HLA alleles at a false discovery rate of 0.05. The classifier was reported to diagnose cytomegalovirus status with high specificity and sensitivity in both the original cohort and the validation cohort. When HLA alleles, especially DR and DQ, strongly co-occurred, TCR associations were difficult to assign to individual alleles. The sequencing pipeline was judged likely to have produced a cluster of highly shared sequence variants as a technical artifact. This cohort had only TCR beta chains sequenced, and the lack of alpha or paired-chain data limited which features could be detected. The study listed over 150 TCR beta chains as associated with cytomegalovirus. Correlated functional status among segregating V segments might reflect linkage disequilibrium, but an unknown experimental factor could not be ruled out. In a later genetic analysis, fewer N-insertions in productive TCRs were reported among donors in an Asian-associated ancestry cluster than the roughly 710-donor mean. The presence/absence analyses assumed that sequencing depth was roughly uniform across donors, and that assumption may not be true. While some public TCRs were present in many individuals, most TCR sequences turned up only very rarely across donors. A few of the identified cytomegalovirus-associated TCR beta chains were confirmed in vitro to be specific for cytomegalovirus antigens. A further reported finding was that TCR beta sequences accurately predicted the HLA-A and HLA-B alleles for most subjects in the first cohort. In an earlier analysis of 587 of the donors, most TCR beta V segments appeared in productive rearrangements about 87% or about 30% of the time, broadly matching IMGT annotations. A later analysis found that most CMV-associated TCR beta chains appeared HLA-restricted, with HLA associations seemingly driven largely by CMV exposure. Because counts were too low, roughly 17 rarely observed V segments, including chromosome 9 orphons, were left out of the earlier analysis of approximately 580 of the donors. The only immune exposure information available for the cohort was CMV serostatus. Because HLA typing was missing for some donors at each locus, association tests included only the typed subset. In a later analysis, several top co-occurrence clusters were reported to appear linked to parvovirus B19, influenza, CMV and Epstein-Barr virus. In a later analysis, HLA-associated TCR beta chains showed more clonal expansion and lower generation probabilities than non-associated chains that were equally common. In a later analysis, the rate of TCR association differed among HLA loci, with DRB1 alleles having the most associated TCRs and HLA-C alleles having the fewest.

Library preparation employed the immunoSEQ multiplex PCR assay. A mixture of 60 forward primers for TCR Vbeta segments and 13 reverse primers for TCR Jbeta segments was used in the multiplex PCR. The CDR3 region of rearranged TCR beta genes was amplified from genomic DNA by a multiplex PCR assay. The amplified TCR beta libraries were sequenced on the Illumina HiSeq System as 87-base-pair reads. The authors processed their data as follows. In a later analysis, tens of millions of unique TCR beta chains were counted across the approximately 620 repertoires, and some 10 million of these chains were shared by at least two donors. Raw reads were error-corrected and collapsed into unique sequences with a nearest-neighbor algorithm that merged closely related sequences to remove PCR and sequencing errors. CDR3 sequences were aligned to IMGT reference sequences to assign V, D and J gene segments. For a sequence to be retained, a match of at least six nucleotides to both a V gene segment and a J gene segment was required. A rearrangement counted as productive if the CDR3 had no stop codons and remained in frame with V and J, and every other rearrangement counted as non-productive. CDR3 was defined by IMGT convention, running from the second conserved V-encoded cysteine to the conserved J-encoded phenylalanine. Sequences without an unambiguous match to a single V gene segment were excluded from the earlier analysis of approximately 560 of the donors. In an earlier analysis of roughly 600 of the donors, a V segment was called functional when productive rearrangements were above 56.7%, and segregating when the standard deviation between donors exceeded 5%. A statistical classification framework was developed to diagnose cytomegalovirus status using the catalog of TCR beta chain sequences. In a later analysis, TCR nucleotide sequences were compared against IMGT/GENE-DB human TR gene sequences so that V and J genes could be assigned. A later analysis assigned CDR3 sequences and most-parsimonious VDJ recombination scenarios with the TCRdist pipeline. A later analysis defined each TCR beta chain by its CDR3 amino acid sequence plus V-gene family, and excluded reads lacking a unique V-gene family. As a way to deal with suspected cross-contamination and a sequencing artifact, a later analysis dropped hundreds of nucleotide sequences that were highly shared and had low generation probability. For each public chain, a later analysis derived a clonal expansion index from normalized ranks of inferred template counts within each repertoire. In a later analysis, generation probabilities were computed using a VDJ recombination model fitted to out-of-frame rearrangements, and the results were checked against IGoR. In a later analysis, hypergeometric tests were used to score TCR-TCR, TCR-HLA and TCR-CMV co-occurrence, with a repertoire-size bias correction applied to TCR pairs. To estimate false discovery rates, a later analysis permuted the HLA or CMV assignments 20 times. In a later analysis, co-occurring TCRs were grouped with DBSCAN, and TCRdist sequence similarity was added when clustering was performed within HLA-allele-positive subsets. Repertoires with fewer than 30,000 or more than 120,000 public chains were left out of co-occurrence clustering, as were a handful of repertoires with anomalous nucleotide sharing. Held by TCRdb, this immuneACCESS table contains in-frame sequences only and omits some clones. Under half of the omission traces to an unresolved V gene where checked; the cause of the rest is unknown. Clonal size and the V and J genes are those of that table, whereas D and trimming came from the DNA. The sample table contains under 150,000 clones; only one count was recorded for roughly 77% of them. 5.5% to 7% of the sample lies in the top ten.

V is reduced by 0 bases and J by 4 bases, leaving a spacing of 12 bases between them. Spanning cysteine to phenylalanine, the CDR3 consists of 15 amino acids. The sequence is cut down to CDR3 DNA, 45 bases in frame from base 1. The germline V gene encodes CDR1 SGHRS and CDR2 YFSETQ. In total, approximately 690 healthy bone marrow donors made up the cohort. At the time of sampling, all cohort members were nominally healthy, though unrecorded immune exposures were likely present. The donor tested CMV seropositive, placing the donor among the approximately 290 seropositive members of the cohort. A peripheral blood sample was provided by each donor, and peripheral blood mononuclear cells were used for TCR beta sequencing. Genomic DNA was extracted from the blood cell samples with the Qiagen DNeasy Blood Extraction Kit.

The origin of this receptor is a woman in her forties in good health and CMV-seropositive. Sequenced input: PBMCs. The V and J segments used are TRBV5-1 and TRBJ2-3; tentative D gene TRBD2, with 5 bases matching. The base sequence is TGCGCCAGCAGCTTGGCTAGCCCTCGCGCAGATACGCAGTATTTT. It specifies CASSLASPRADTQYF.